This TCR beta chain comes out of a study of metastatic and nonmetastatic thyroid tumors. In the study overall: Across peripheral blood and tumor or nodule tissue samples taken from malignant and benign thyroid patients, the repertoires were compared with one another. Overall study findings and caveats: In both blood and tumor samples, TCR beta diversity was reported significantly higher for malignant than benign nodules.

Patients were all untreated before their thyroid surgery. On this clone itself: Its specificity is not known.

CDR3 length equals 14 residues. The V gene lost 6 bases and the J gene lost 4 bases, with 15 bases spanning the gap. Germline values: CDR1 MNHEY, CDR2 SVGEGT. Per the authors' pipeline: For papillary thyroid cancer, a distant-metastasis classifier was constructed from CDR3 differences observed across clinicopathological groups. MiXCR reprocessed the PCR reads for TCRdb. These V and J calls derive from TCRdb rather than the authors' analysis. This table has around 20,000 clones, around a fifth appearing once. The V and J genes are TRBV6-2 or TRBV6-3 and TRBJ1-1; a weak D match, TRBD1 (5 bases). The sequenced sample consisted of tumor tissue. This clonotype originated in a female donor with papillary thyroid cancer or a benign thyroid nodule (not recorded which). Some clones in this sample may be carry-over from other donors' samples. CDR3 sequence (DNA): TGTGCCAGCAGCCCTAGGGGTTGGGGCACTGAAGCTTTCTTT. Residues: CASSPRGWGTEAFF.